The following is a T cell receptor beta chain sequence with its context. This clone's antigen is unknown. No base quality information exists; no much larger clone differs at one position. In addition, sequencing in three donor pairs included unstimulated CD8+ effector memory subsets alongside CD4+ naive, CD8+ naive, CD8+ TEMRA and CD4+ memory subsets. Sorted unstimulated T cells and proliferating T cells recovered from mixed lymphocyte reactions were subjected to TCRbeta CDR3 sequencing. Fresh whole blood from around 11 HLA-typed healthy donors was used to isolate PBMCs. These data come from a study of siplizumab effects on memory and regulatory T cells (dated by TCRdb to between 2018 and 2021). Background for the entire study: The study looked at the effect of siplizumab, an anti-CD2 antibody, on alloreactive T-cell subsets in allogeneic mixed lymphocyte reactions made from human PBMCs. Study-level results and caveats: Compared with memory T cells, unstimulated naive T cells appeared more diverse, and naive cells seemed to make a substantial contribution to the alloresponse. For roughly 80-96% of proliferating CD4+ or CD8+ clones, no naive or memory phenotype could be assigned. Because sequences below about 10^-5 frequency were poorly captured, only a minor fraction of alloreactive clones could be mapped to unstimulated subsets. The cumulative frequency of alloreactive sequences that could be traced back to unstimulated CD4+ memory T cells was significantly reduced by siplizumab. The suppressive function of proliferating Tregs from siplizumab cultures was not functionally confirmed. Among mappable alloreactive CD4+ clones, the Treg-derived fraction averaged about 75% with siplizumab versus roughly 30% in control reactions.

The CDR3, cysteine through phenylalanine, is 19 amino acids long. Only the CDR3 portion is preserved as DNA: 57 bases, with reading frame beginning at the first base. The germline V gene encodes CDR1 SGHVS and CDR2 FQNEAQ. A distance of 29 bases separates the germline ends of V and J, which lose 7 bases and 5 bases respectively. The library was produced with the immunoSEQ multiplex PCR assay. The deep sequencing platform assayed around 94,000 TCR templates per sample. Genomic DNA extracted from sorted T cells was the material used for TCRbeta CDR3 sequencing. In the source study's methods: The R programming language was used for the clonal analysis of the TCRbeta CDR3 data. Alloreactive CD4+ and CD8+ clones were defined by comparing unstimulated samples with post-reaction CFSE-low samples. Alloreactive CD4+ clones were assigned to regulatory or non-regulatory origin by matching sequences to sorted unstimulated Treg and non-Treg repertoires. TCRdb took over this immuneACCESS table, retaining in-frame rearrangements with V and J assigned. Such tables are incomplete; in checked studies, under half of the missing clones stem from an unresolved V gene, and the remainder is unexplained. D and trimming were read from the DNA, whereas the V and J calls and clone size are those reported in that table. Within this sample are some 100,000 clones, with approximately 97% of them counted one time only. The top ten constitute less than 0.035% of the sample.

Sequencing input: naive CD4+ T cells sorted from blood. This specimen's cell subset or site label, interpreted: unstimulated naive T cells. Recombination joined TRBV7-8 with TRBJ1-4, with a tentative D gene TRBD1 over 5 matching bases. The clonotype originates from a human donor in good health. Here the CDR3 is given as CASIFRPSASETENEKLFF. The base sequence is TGTGCCAGCATCTTTAGGCCCAGCGCGAGCGAGACAGAGAATGAAAAACTGTTTTTT.